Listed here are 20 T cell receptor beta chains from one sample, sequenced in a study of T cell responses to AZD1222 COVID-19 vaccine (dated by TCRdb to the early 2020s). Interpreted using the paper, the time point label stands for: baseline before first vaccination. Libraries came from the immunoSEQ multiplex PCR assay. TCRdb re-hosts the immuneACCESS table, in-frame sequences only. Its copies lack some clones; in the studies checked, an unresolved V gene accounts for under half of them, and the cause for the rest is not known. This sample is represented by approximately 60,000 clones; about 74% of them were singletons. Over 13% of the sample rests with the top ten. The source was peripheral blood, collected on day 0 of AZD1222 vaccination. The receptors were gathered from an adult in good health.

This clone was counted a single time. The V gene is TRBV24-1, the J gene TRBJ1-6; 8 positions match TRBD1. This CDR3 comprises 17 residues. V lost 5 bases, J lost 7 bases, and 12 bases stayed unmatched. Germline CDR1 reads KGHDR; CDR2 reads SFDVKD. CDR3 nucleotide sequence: TGTGCCACCAGTGGGGTTGGGCAGGGGGCTTCCAATTCACCCCTCCACTTT. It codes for CATSGVGQGASNSPLHF.

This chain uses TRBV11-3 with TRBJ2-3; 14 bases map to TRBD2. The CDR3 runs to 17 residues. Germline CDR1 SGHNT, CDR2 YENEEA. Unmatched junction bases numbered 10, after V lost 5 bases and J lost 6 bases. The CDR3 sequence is CASSPLSTSGGADTQYF. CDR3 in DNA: TGTGCCAGCAGCCCCCTTTCGACTAGCGGGGGGGCGGATACGCAGTATTTT.

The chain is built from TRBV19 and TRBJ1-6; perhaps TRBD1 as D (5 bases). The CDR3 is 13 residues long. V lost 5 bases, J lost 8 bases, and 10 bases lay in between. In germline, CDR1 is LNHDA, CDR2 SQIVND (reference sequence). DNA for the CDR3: TGTGCCAGTAGTCTGCAGGGAGATTCACCCCTCCACTTT. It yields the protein CASSLQGDSPLHF.

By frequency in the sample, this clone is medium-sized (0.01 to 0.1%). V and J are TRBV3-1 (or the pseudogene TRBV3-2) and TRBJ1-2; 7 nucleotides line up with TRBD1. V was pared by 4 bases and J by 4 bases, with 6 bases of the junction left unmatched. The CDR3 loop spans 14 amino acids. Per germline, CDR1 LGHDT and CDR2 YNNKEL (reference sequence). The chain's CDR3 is CASSPRQGSYGYTF. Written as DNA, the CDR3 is TGTGCCAGCAGCCCGCGACAGGGTAGCTATGGCTACACCTTC.

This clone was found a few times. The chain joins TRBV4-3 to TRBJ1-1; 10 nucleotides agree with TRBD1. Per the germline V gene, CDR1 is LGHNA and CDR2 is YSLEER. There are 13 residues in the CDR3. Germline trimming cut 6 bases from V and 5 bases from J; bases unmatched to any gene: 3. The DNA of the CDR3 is TGCGCCAGCAGGGGGACAGGGGAGACTGAAGCTTTCTTT. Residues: CASRGTGETEAFF.

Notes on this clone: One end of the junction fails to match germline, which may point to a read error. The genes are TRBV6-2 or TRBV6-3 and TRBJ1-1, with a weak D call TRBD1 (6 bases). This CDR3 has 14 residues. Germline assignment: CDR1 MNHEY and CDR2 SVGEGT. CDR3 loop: CASSYWGANAEAFF. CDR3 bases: TGTGCCAGCAGTTATTGGGGGGCGAACGCTGAAGCTTTCTTT.

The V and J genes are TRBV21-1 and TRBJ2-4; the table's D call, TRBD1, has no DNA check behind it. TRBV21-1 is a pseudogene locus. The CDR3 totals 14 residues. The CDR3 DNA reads TGTGCCAGCAGCAAGACAGGGCCTAAATACATTCAGTACTTC. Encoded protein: CASSKTGPKYIQYF.

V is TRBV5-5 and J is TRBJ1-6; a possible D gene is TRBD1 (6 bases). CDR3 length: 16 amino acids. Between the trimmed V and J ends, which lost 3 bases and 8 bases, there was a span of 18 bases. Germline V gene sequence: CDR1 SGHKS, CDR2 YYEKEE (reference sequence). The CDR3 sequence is CASSSEGGRTYSPLHF. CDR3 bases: TGTGCCAGCAGCTCCGAAGGGGGAAGGACTTATTCACCCCTCCACTTT.

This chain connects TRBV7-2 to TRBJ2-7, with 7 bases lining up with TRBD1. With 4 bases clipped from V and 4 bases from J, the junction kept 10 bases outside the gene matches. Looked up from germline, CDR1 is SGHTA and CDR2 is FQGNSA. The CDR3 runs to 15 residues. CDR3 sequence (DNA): TGTGCCAGCAGCTCTCCCGACAGGGCAGGGTACGAGCAGTACTTC. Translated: CASSSPDRAGYEQYF.

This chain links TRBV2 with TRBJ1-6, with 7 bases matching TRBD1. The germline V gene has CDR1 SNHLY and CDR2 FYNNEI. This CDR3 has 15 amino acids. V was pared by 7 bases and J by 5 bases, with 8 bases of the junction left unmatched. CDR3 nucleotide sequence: TGTGCCAGCATTTGGGACAGAAAAAATAATTCACCCCTCCACTTT. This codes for CASIWDRKNNSPLHF.

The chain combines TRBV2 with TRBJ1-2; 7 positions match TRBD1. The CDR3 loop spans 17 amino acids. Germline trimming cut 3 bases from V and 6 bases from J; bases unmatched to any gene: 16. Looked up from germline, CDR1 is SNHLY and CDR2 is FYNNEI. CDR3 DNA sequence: TGTGCCAGCAGTGAGATCGGTCAGTTAGGGGGCAGGAATGGCTACACCTTC. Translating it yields CASSEIGQLGGRNGYTF. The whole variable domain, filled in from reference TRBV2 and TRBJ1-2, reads EPEVTQTPSHQVTQMGQEVILRCVPISNHLYFYWYRQILGQKVEFLVSFYNNEISEKSEIFDDQFSVERPDGSNFTLKIRSTKLEDSAMYFCASSEIGQLGGRNGYTFGSGTRLTVV.

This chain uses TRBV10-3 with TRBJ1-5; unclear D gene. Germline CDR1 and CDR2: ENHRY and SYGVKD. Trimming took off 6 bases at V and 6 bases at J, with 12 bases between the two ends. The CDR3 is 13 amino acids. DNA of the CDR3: TGTGCCATCAGAGGAGAGGTACGTCAGCCCCAGCATTTT. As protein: CAIRGEVRQPQHF.

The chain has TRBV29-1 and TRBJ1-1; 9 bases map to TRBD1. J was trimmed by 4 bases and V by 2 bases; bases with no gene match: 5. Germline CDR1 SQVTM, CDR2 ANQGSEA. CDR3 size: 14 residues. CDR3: CSVENRDRATEAFF. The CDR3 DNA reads TGCAGCGTTGAAAACCGGGACAGGGCCACTGAAGCTTTCTTT.

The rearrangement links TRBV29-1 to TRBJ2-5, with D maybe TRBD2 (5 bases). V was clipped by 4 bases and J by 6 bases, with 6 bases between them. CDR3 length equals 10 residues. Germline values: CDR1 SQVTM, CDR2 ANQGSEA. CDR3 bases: TGCAGCGTTGGCGGGCAGACCCAGTACTTC. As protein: CSVGGQTQYF. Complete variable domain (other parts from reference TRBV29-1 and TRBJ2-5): SAVISQKPSRDICQRGTSLTIQCQVDSQVTMMFWYRQQPGQSLTLIATANQGSEATYESGFVIDKFPISRPNLTFSTLTVSNMSPEDSSIYLCSVGGQTQYFGPGTRLLVL.

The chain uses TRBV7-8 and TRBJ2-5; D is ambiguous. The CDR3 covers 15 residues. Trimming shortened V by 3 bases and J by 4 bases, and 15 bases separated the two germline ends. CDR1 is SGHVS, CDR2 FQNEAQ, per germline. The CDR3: CASSLGPTSGETQYF. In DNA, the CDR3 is TGTGCCAGCAGCTTGGGTCCAACCTCGGGAGAGACCCAGTACTTC.

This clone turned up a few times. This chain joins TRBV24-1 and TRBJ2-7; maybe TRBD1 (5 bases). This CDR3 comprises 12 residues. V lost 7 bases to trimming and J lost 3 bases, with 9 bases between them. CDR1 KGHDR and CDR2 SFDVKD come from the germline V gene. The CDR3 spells CATSTRDYEQYF. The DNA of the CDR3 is TGTGCCACCAGCACCAGGGACTACGAGCAGTACTTC.

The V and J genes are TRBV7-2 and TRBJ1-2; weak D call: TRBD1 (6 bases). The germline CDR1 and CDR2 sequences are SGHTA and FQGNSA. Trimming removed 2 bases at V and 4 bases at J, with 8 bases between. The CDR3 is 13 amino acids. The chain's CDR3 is CASSLQGSYGYTF. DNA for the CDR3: TGTGCCAGCAGCTTACAGGGGAGCTATGGCTACACCTTC.

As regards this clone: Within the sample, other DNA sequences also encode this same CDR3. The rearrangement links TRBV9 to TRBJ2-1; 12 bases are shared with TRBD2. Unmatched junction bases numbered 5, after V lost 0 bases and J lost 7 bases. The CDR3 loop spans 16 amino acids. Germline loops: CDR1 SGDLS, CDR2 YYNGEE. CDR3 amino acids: CASSVALAGGLNEQFF. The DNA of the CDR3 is TGTGCCAGCAGCGTAGCTCTAGCGGGGGGGCTTAATGAGCAGTTCTTC.

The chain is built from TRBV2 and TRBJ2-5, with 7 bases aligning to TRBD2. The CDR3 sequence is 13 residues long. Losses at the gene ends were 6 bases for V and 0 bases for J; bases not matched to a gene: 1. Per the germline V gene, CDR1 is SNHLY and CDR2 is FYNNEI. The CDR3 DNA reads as TGTGCCAGCAGCGGGACTAACCAAGAGACCCAGTACTTC. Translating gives CASSGTNQETQYF.

The CDR3 spells CASSQGTGQGLLYGYTF. CDR3 nucleotides: TGTGCCAGCAGCCAAGGCACGGGACAGGGGTTGTTATATGGCTACACCTTC. The rearrangement uses TRBV4-2 and TRBJ1-2; 10 bases line up with TRBD1. CDR3 size: 17 residues. The J segment lost 5 bases and the V segment lost 1 base, leaving 10 bases of the junction unmatched. In germline, CDR1 is LGHNA, CDR2 YNFKEQ.